This T cell receptor beta chain was recovered during a study of cytomegalovirus exposure and HLA in healthy donors. Overall study findings and caveats: Analysis performed later found around 15,000 TCR beta sequences associated with HLA alleles at 0.05 false discovery rate.

CDR3 length: 14 residues. V shed 3 bases and J shed 6 bases, with 11 bases lying between them. As for this clone: Antigen unknown.

The study ran its PCR with 60 Vbeta and 13 Jbeta primers. Generated by immunoSEQ multiplex PCR, the TCRdb table keeps only in-frame clones and is missing some. The sample holds more than 65,000 clones, around three quarters seen once. Sequenced sample: PBMCs. This clonotype was sampled from a middle-aged woman in good health and CMV-seropositive. The chain uses TRBV23-1 and TRBJ1-4; D not resolved. TRBV23-1 is identified as an open reading frame with a role that is uncertain. The CDR3: CASSQTPLDEKLFF. CDR3 in DNA: TGCGCCAGCAGTCAGACACCGTTAGATGAAAAACTGTTTTTT.